Listed below are T cell receptor beta chains from one sample, sequenced in a study of Ad26.COV2.S vaccination and SARS-CoV-2 variants. Method: immunoSEQ multiplex PCR; TCRdb's copy keeps in-frame clones and lacks some. The data show a few hundred thousand clones, about 83% seen once. Sequencing was performed on peripheral blood, taken in a trial of Ad26.COV2.S vaccine versus placebo. These receptors came from a person between 18 and 65 years old who received the Ad26.COV2.S COVID-19 vaccine or a placebo. Each CDR3 is given with its conserved first and last residue. Fields, in order: V gene, D gene, clone size, J gene, CDR3 DNA, CDR3 protein. The D gene is left open where the match is weak. The size field is filled for only some rows; it gives once, few, many or a size class.

v_call: TRBV9; d_call: NA; clone_size: NA; j_call: TRBJ2-3; cdr3_nt: TGTGCCAGCAGCGTCTTAGACTCCGGCCCCACAGATACGCAGTATTTT; cdr3_aa: CASSVLDSGPTDTQYF
v_call: TRBV7-2; d_call: TRBD1; clone_size: NA; j_call: TRBJ1-5; cdr3_nt: TGTGCCAGCAGCTTAGCCAGGGACAGGGGACAGCCCCAGCATTTT; cdr3_aa: CASSLARDRGQPQHF
v_call: TRBV5-1; d_call: TRBD1; clone_size: NA; j_call: TRBJ1-2; cdr3_nt: TGCGCCAGCAGGAATGGACAGGAGTCACCTTCTAACTATGGCTACACCTTC; cdr3_aa: CASRNGQESPSNYGYTF
v_call: TRBV27; d_call: TRBD1; clone_size: NA; j_call: TRBJ1-2; cdr3_nt: TGTGCCATTAGACAGGGGAACTATGGCTACACCTTC; cdr3_aa: CAIRQGNYGYTF
v_call: TRBV19; d_call: NA; clone_size: NA; j_call: TRBJ1-2; cdr3_nt: TGTGCCAGTGGGAAACAAGCTGTGGGCGGCTACACCTTC; cdr3_aa: CASGKQAVGGYTF
v_call: TRBV3-1/TRBV3-2; d_call: TRBD2; clone_size: NA; j_call: TRBJ2-5; cdr3_nt: TGTGCCAGCAGCGGACTAGCGGGATCGAAGACCCAGTACTTC; cdr3_aa: CASSGLAGSKTQYF
v_call: TRBV19; d_call: NA; clone_size: NA; j_call: TRBJ1-2; cdr3_nt: TGTGCCAGTAGTATAAACCCGGGCCTTGGCCACGGCTACACCTTC; cdr3_aa: CASSINPGLGHGYTF
v_call: TRBV28; d_call: TRBD1; clone_size: once; j_call: TRBJ1-2; cdr3_nt: TGTGCCAGCAGTTTATGGAGGGGGCCGGGTAGCTATGGCTACACCTTC; cdr3_aa: CASSLWRGPGSYGYTF
v_call: TRBV6-2/TRBV6-3; d_call: NA; clone_size: NA; j_call: TRBJ2-2; cdr3_nt: TGTGCCAGCAGTGTTAGACGGGGACCCGGGGAGCTGTTTTTT; cdr3_aa: CASSVRRGPGELFF
v_call: TRBV19; d_call: TRBD2; clone_size: NA; j_call: TRBJ2-5; cdr3_nt: TGTGCCAGTAGTTGGGCAGTAGGGACTAGCGGGACTGGGGGGACCCAGTACTTC; cdr3_aa: CASSWAVGTSGTGGTQYF
v_call: TRBV6-6; d_call: NA; clone_size: NA; j_call: TRBJ1-5; cdr3_nt: TGTGCCAGCAGTTACTCCGTTGTTAGCAATCAGCCCCAGCATTTT; cdr3_aa: CASSYSVVSNQPQHF
v_call: TRBV7-9; d_call: NA; clone_size: NA; j_call: TRBJ1-1; cdr3_nt: TGTGCCAGCAGCTTAGTCTTGGGGGCGAACACTGAAGCTTTCTTT; cdr3_aa: CASSLVLGANTEAFF
v_call: TRBV5-4; d_call: NA; clone_size: NA; j_call: TRBJ1-1; cdr3_nt: TGTGCCAGCAGCCGTCACGGGGGGCTGAGCACTGAAGCTTTCTTT; cdr3_aa: CASSRHGGLSTEAFF
v_call: TRBV2; d_call: TRBD1; clone_size: NA; j_call: TRBJ2-3; cdr3_nt: TGTGCCAGCAGTGACAGGGGGCCTATGTCTAGCACAGATACGCAGTATTTT; cdr3_aa: CASSDRGPMSSTDTQYF
v_call: TRBV7-2; d_call: TRBD2; clone_size: NA; j_call: TRBJ2-5; cdr3_nt: TGTGCCAGCAGCTTAGCGCTAGCGGGAGGGCAGGGGACCCAGTACTTC; cdr3_aa: CASSLALAGGQGTQYF
v_call: TRBV28; d_call: NA; clone_size: NA; j_call: TRBJ1-1; cdr3_nt: TGTGCCAGCAGTCTTCGCGGGTTCTACAGTGGGACTGAAGCTTTCTTT; cdr3_aa: CASSLRGFYSGTEAFF
v_call: TRBV12-3/TRBV12-4; d_call: TRBD2; clone_size: NA; j_call: TRBJ2-1; cdr3_nt: TGTGCCAGCAACCGAATGTCAGGGACTAACCCGTTCTTC; cdr3_aa: CASNRMSGTNPFF
v_call: TRBV13; d_call: TRBD2; clone_size: NA; j_call: TRBJ2-2; cdr3_nt: TGTGCCAGCAGCTTTCGTCCTACTACTAGCGAGGAAGAGGAGGAGCTGTTTTTT; cdr3_aa: CASSFRPTTSEEEEELFF
v_call: TRBV19; d_call: TRBD1; clone_size: NA; j_call: TRBJ1-3; cdr3_nt: TGTGCCAGTAGTCCTTACAGGGGAGAGGTCTCTGGAAACACCATATATTTT; cdr3_aa: CASSPYRGEVSGNTIYF
v_call: TRBV30; d_call: TRBD2; clone_size: NA; j_call: TRBJ2-3; cdr3_nt: TGTGCCTGGAGTCCAGGGACTAGTCTCCCCGATACGCAGTATTTT; cdr3_aa: CAWSPGTSLPDTQYF
v_call: TRBV6-2/TRBV6-3; d_call: NA; clone_size: NA; j_call: TRBJ1-2; cdr3_nt: TGTGCCAGCAGCTCCCCGTCTTCTTCAACTGGCTATGGCTACACCTTC; cdr3_aa: CASSSPSSSTGYGYTF
v_call: TRBV12-5; d_call: NA; clone_size: few; j_call: TRBJ1-5; cdr3_nt: TGTGCTAGTGGTTTGCAGGGATACCAGCCCCAGCATTTT; cdr3_aa: CASGLQGYQPQHF
v_call: TRBV9; d_call: TRBD2; clone_size: NA; j_call: TRBJ2-7; cdr3_nt: TGTGCCAGCAGCGCCCTTAGCGGGGGGGCCGACGAGCAGTACTTC; cdr3_aa: CASSALSGGADEQYF
v_call: TRBV29-1; d_call: NA; clone_size: NA; j_call: TRBJ2-1; cdr3_nt: TGCAGCGAACGGATAGGGTTTAGGGATGAGCAGTTCTTC; cdr3_aa: CSERIGFRDEQFF
v_call: TRBV5-1; d_call: TRBD2; clone_size: few; j_call: TRBJ2-1; cdr3_nt: TGCGCCAGCAGCCCCTTCTTGGTTAGCGGGGGTCTTAGCTCCTACAATGAGCAGTTCTTC; cdr3_aa: CASSPFLVSGGLSSYNEQFF
v_call: TRBV6-5; d_call: NA; clone_size: NA; j_call: TRBJ2-1; cdr3_nt: TGTGCCAGCAGTTACGGGACGGGCCGGAGGAATGAGCAGTTCTTC; cdr3_aa: CASSYGTGRRNEQFF
v_call: TRBV7-2; d_call: TRBD1; clone_size: NA; j_call: TRBJ1-4; cdr3_nt: TGTGCCAGCAGCTCGGGACAGAATGAAAAACTGTTTTTT; cdr3_aa: CASSSGQNEKLFF
v_call: TRBV9; d_call: NA; clone_size: NA; j_call: TRBJ1-6; cdr3_nt: TGTGCCAGCGGGGCCTTCTATAATTCACCCCTCCACTTT; cdr3_aa: CASGAFYNSPLHF
v_call: TRBV29-1; d_call: TRBD1; clone_size: NA; j_call: TRBJ1-2; cdr3_nt: TGCAGCGTTGAAGAACAGGGGCACTATGGCTACACCTTC; cdr3_aa: CSVEEQGHYGYTF
v_call: TRBV29-1; d_call: NA; clone_size: NA; j_call: TRBJ1-3; cdr3_nt: TGCAGCGCCTGGGCCGGGGGAAACACCATATATTTT; cdr3_aa: CSAWAGGNTIYF
v_call: TRBV4-1; d_call: TRBD2; clone_size: NA; j_call: TRBJ2-1; cdr3_nt: TGCGCCAGCAGCCAAGATCAGGGGACTAGGGCCCCCCAGTTCTTC; cdr3_aa: CASSQDQGTRAPQFF
v_call: TRBV15; d_call: NA; clone_size: once; j_call: TRBJ1-2; cdr3_nt: TGTGCCACCAGCAGAGATAGGGCCGGCGGACGTAGCTATGGCTACACCTTC; cdr3_aa: CATSRDRAGGRSYGYTF
v_call: TRBV4-3; d_call: NA; clone_size: NA; j_call: TRBJ1-5; cdr3_nt: TGCGCCAGCAGCCTCCACATGAACGGGGATAAGCCCCAGCATTTT; cdr3_aa: CASSLHMNGDKPQHF
v_call: TRBV19; d_call: NA; clone_size: NA; j_call: TRBJ1-6; cdr3_nt: TGTGCCAGTAGGGGCGGGACGGTCTATAATTCACCCCTCCACTTT; cdr3_aa: CASRGGTVYNSPLHF
v_call: TRBV6-5; d_call: NA; clone_size: NA; j_call: TRBJ2-7; cdr3_nt: TGTGCCAGCAGTTACGGAGAGTTTTCCTACGAGCAGTACTTC; cdr3_aa: CASSYGEFSYEQYF
v_call: TRBV19; d_call: TRBD1; clone_size: NA; j_call: TRBJ2-2; cdr3_nt: TGTGCCAGTAGTGGCAACAGGGGGCACGGCACCGGGGAGCTGTTTTTT; cdr3_aa: CASSGNRGHGTGELFF
v_call: TRBV5-4; d_call: TRBD2; clone_size: NA; j_call: TRBJ2-7; cdr3_nt: TGTGCCAGCAGCTCCCTAGTGACTAGCGGGGGCTCCTACGAGCAGTACTTC; cdr3_aa: CASSSLVTSGGSYEQYF